This is a list of T cell receptor beta chains from one sample in a study of cytomegalovirus exposure and HLA in healthy donors. The data were produced by immunoSEQ multiplex PCR, yet TCRdb's version contains in-frame clones alone and is incomplete. In the table there are about 130,000 clones, more than 75% of which are singletons. Sequencing was done on a sample of PBMCs. The receptors originated from a man aged 40-49 years in good health and CMV-seronegative. The conserved cysteine and the conserved F or W are not part of the CDR3 here. Fields, in order: V gene, J gene, CDR3 protein.

TRBV11-1	TRBJ1-2	ASSSLPGQESDYGYT
TRBV7-8	TRBJ1-4	ASSLRNRDGEKLF
TRBV2	TRBJ2-7	ASSEAAQSSYEQY
TRBV4-1	TRBJ2-1	ASSTVTTGKHEQF
TRBV27	TRBJ1-1	ASSSNPWTANTEAF
TRBV9	TRBJ2-7	ASSDTGWEGEQY
TRBV5-5	TRBJ2-7	ASSLGGGQNYEQY
TRBV5-4	TRBJ1-1	ASSLRDRGTEAF
TRBV5-8	TRBJ1-4	ASSVRGPATNEKLF
TRBV4-2	TRBJ2-2	ASSQDGTTNTGELF
TRBV5-1	TRBJ1-1	ASSRLGAEAF
TRBV9	TRBJ1-2	ASSVGQGLFYGYT
TRBV5-1	TRBJ1-1	ASSFGPGRNTEAF
TRBV11-2	TRBJ2-2	ASSFLQGDTGELF
TRBV7-6	TRBJ2-7	ASSPGAGASHEQY
TRBV4-1	TRBJ2-1	ASSRQVAGLSSYNEQF
TRBV6-5	TRBJ1-5	ASSYSNSGAQH
TRBV5-6	TRBJ1-2	ASSYTGIGYT
TRBV21-1	TRBJ1-5	ASSTEGGLGNQPQH
TRBV5-1	TRBJ1-1	ASSSPTGGLNTEAF
TRBV29-1	TRBJ2-3	SVERRGADTQY
TRBV5-4	TRBJ2-3	ASSLPPSSGVNTDTQY
TRBV19	TRBJ2-6	ASRPESSGANVLT
TRBV14	TRBJ2-2	ASSQNRLNTGELF
TRBV2	TRBJ2-5	ASSRRRGRGETQY
TRBV4-1	TRBJ1-3	ASTHQASISGNTIY
TRBV28	TRBJ1-1	ASFSPTEAF
TRBV30	TRBJ1-1	AWTYGTLNTEAF
TRBV6-5	TRBJ2-1	ASSYSNQGQF
TRBV11-3	TRBJ1-1	ASSFGPGTEAF
TRBV28	TRBJ1-1	ASSVFRSLDTEAF
TRBV7-9	TRBJ1-1	ASSTQGAAF